One TCR beta chain is described in this entry. Antigen: not known. The data are from a study of T-cell memory formation after mild COVID-19. The study's findings and limits: Day 15 to 85 contractors were CD4/CD8 balanced; later expanders leaned CD4+.

TCRdb re-called the 5' RACE reads with MiXCR, one entry per CDR3 protein. The sample includes 550,000 to 700,000 distinct CDR3 sequences, more than 15% of them seen just once. Trimming stripped 4 bases from V and 5 bases from J, with 11 bases between. Germline V gene lookup returns CDR1 SGHDN and CDR2 FVKESK. CDR3 length: 14 residues. This chain uses TRBV14 with TRBJ2-2; D is unclear. The receptor was isolated from an adult woman who had mild COVID-19 (a few samples of this study predate the infection). Cell type and time point are not known. The sequenced material came from PBMCs or a T cell subset sorted from them (not recorded which). The CDR3 loop is CASSRVLGTGELFF. For the CDR3, the DNA is TGTGCCAGCAGCCGCGTACTTGGGACCGGGGAGCTGTTTTTT.